This paragraph covers one T cell receptor (beta chain) sequence. Sequenced by immunoSEQ multiplex PCR; TCRdb stores in-frame clones only, minus some. The sample has about 25,000 clones, approximately 95% seen once. This sample is drawn from a study of PD-1 blockade in classical Hodgkin lymphoma. Time point given: newly diagnosed, previously untreated cHL patient sample. Comparison samples consisted of PBMCs from newly diagnosed, untreated classical Hodgkin lymphoma. Trimming stripped 6 bases from V and 9 bases from J, with 15 bases between. The germline V gene has CDR1 MNHNY and CDR2 SVGAGI (reference sequence). The CDR3 runs to 13 residues.

This chain connects TRBV6-6 to TRBJ1-5; D is undetermined. The sequence was obtained from a human donor with classical Hodgkin lymphoma. Sequencing input: peripheral blood mononuclear cells (PBMCs). The CDR3 loop reads CASSVLEGGPQHF. CDR3 DNA sequence: TGTGCCAGCAGCGTTTTGGAGGGTGGGCCCCAGCATTTT.